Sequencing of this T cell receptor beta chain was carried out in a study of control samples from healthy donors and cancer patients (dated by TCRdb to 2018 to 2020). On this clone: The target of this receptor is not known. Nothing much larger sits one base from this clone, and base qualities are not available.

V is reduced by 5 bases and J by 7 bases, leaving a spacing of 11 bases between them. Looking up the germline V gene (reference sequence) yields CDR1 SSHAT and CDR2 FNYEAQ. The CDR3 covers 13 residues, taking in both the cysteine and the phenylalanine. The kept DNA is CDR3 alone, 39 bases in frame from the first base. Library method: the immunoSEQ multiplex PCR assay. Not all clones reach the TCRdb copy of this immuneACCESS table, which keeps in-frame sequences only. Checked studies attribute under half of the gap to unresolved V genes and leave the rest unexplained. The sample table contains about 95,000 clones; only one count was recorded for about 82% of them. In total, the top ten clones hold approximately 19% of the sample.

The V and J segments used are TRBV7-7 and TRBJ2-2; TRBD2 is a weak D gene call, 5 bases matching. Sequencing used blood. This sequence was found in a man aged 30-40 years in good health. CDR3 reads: CASSLTGNGELFF. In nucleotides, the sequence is TGTGCCAGCAGCCTGACGGGGAACGGGGAGCTGTTTTTT. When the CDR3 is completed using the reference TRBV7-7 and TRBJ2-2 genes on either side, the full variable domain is GAGVSQSPRYKVTKRGQDVTLRCDPISSHATLYWYQQALGQGPEFLTYFNYEAQPDKSGLPSDRFSAERPEGSISTLTIQRTEQRDSAMYRCASSLTGNGELFFGEGSRLTVL.